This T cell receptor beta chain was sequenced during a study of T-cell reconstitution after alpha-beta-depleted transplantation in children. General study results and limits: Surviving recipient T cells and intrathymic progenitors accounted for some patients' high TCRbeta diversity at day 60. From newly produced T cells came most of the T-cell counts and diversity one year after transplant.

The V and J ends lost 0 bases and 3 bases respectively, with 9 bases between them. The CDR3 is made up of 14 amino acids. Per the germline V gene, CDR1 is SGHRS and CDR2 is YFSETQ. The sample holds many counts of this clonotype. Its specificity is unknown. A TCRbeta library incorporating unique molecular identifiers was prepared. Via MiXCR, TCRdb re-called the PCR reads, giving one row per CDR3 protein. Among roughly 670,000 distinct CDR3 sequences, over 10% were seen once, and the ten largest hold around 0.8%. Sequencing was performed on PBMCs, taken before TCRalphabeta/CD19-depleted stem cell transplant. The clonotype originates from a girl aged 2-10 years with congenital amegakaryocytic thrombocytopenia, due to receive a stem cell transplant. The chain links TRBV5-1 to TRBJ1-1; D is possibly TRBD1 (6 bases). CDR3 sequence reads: CASSLAGADTEAFF. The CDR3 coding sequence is TGCGCCAGCAGCTTGGCGGGGGCCGACACTGAAGCTTTCTTT.